This entry lists 23 T cell receptor beta chains sequenced from one sample in a study of human T cells and chemical hapten exposure. As for time point: pre-sensitization, week 0. This sample's treatment: therapeutic diphenylcyclopropenone sensitization with weekly scalp DPC. Via MiXCR, TCRdb re-called the RACE reads, giving one row per CDR3 protein. The sample shows around 350,000 distinct CDR3 sequences, around 5.5% of them seen only once. The sequenced sample was whole blood, obtained in connection with sensitization to the hapten diphenylcyclopropenone (DPC). The receptors were gathered from a young woman with alopecia areata. Some clones in this sample may be carry-over from other donors' samples.

This clonotype was detected many times. The chain has TRBV28 and TRBJ2-6; the D is unclear. Germline V gene lookup returns CDR1 MDHEN and CDR2 SYDVKM. The V and J ends lost 7 bases and 0 bases respectively, with 1 base between them. This CDR3 has 12 amino acids. The CDR3 loop reads CASISGANVLTF. In DNA form, the CDR3 reads TGTGCCAGCATCTCTGGGGCCAACGTCCTGACTTTC. Full variable domain (outside the CDR3, taken from reference TRBV28 and TRBJ2-6): DVKVTQSSRYLVKRTGEKVFLECVQDMDHENMFWYRQDPGLGLRLIYFSYDVKMKEKGDIPEGYSVSREKKERFSLILESASTNQTSMYLCASISGANVLTFGAGSRLTVL.

The rearrangement joins TRBV7-9 to TRBJ2-3, with 9 bases fitting TRBD1. Germline CDR1 and CDR2: SEHNR and FQNEAQ (reference sequence). The V gene end was trimmed by 6 bases and the J gene end by 4 bases; junction bases not matched to a gene: 14. This CDR3 contains 17 residues. The CDR3 here is CASRASSRDRAADTQYF. The CDR3 bases are TGTGCCAGCAGGGCCTCCAGCCGGGACAGGGCTGCAGATACGCAGTATTTT. Combining the CDR3 with reference TRBV7-9 and TRBJ2-3 gives the whole variable domain DTGVSQNPRHKITKRGQNVTFRCDPISEHNRLYWYRQTLGQGPEFLTYFQNEAQLEKSRLLSDRFSAERPKGSFSTLEIQRTEQGDSAMYLCASRASSRDRAADTQYFGPGTRLTVL.

Ten or more counts support this clonotype. The chain has TRBV5-8 and TRBJ1-5, with D uncertain. Per germline, CDR1 SGHTS and CDR2 YDEGEE. The V gene lost 4 bases and the J gene lost 0 bases, with 8 bases spanning the gap. CDR3 length: 14 residues. CDR3 sequence (DNA): TGTGCCAGCAGCGCGGACGGTAGCAATCAGCCCCAGCATTTT. Translation: CASSADGSNQPQHF.

This clonotype was seen repeatedly, ten times or more. The V gene is TRBV7-2, the J gene TRBJ1-5, with unresolved D. The germline gives CDR1 SGHTA, CDR2 FQGNSA. Trimming cost V 5 bases and J 0 bases, with 11 bases left between them. The CDR3 covers 15 residues. The CDR3 protein is CASSPTGFSNQPQHF. The CDR3 DNA sequence: TGTGCCAGCAGCCCGACGGGATTTAGCAATCAGCCCCAGCATTTT.

The V gene is TRBV5-1, the J gene TRBJ2-3; no clear D gene. The V end lost 2 bases, the J end lost 4 bases, and 11 bases lay between the germline ends. In germline, CDR1 is SGHRS, CDR2 YFSETQ. CDR3 length: 14 residues. CDR3 protein: CASSFSPWADTQYF. In nucleotides, the CDR3 is TGCGCCAGCAGCTTCTCTCCCTGGGCAGATACGCAGTATTTT.

This clonotype was seen only a few times. V and J are TRBV20-1 and TRBJ2-4, with D perhaps matching TRBD2 (7 bases). The CDR3 runs to 15 residues. V was shortened by 3 bases and J by 8 bases, with 20 bases between the two germline ends. In germline, CDR1 is DFQATT, CDR2 SNEGSKA (reference sequence). The CDR3 sequence is CSASKGGLSVDIQYF. The CDR3 DNA sequence: TGCAGTGCTAGTAAGGGGGGACTATCGGTGGACATTCAGTACTTC.

The gene calls are TRBV29-1 and TRBJ1-1; D gene ambiguous. V was shortened by 8 bases and J by 0 bases, with 13 bases between the two germline ends. CDR3 length: 13 residues. Germline assignment: CDR1 SQVTM and CDR2 ANQGSEA. The CDR3 here is CSLNDPVNTEAFF. The CDR3 region has the DNA TGCAGCCTTAATGATCCCGTGAACACTGAAGCTTTCTTT.

This clonotype came up many times. The V and J genes are TRBV16 and TRBJ1-5; TRBD1 might be the D (5 bases). The germline V gene encodes CDR1 KGHSY and CDR2 FQNENV. The CDR3 has 15 residues. Trimming pared 2 bases from V and 2 bases from J, leaving 10 bases between. In DNA form, the CDR3 reads TGTGCCAGCAGCCAAGTCCAGGGTGGCAATCAGCCCCAGCATTTT. Amino acid sequence: CASSQVQGGNQPQHF.

This clonotype was seen ten or more times. V and J are TRBV12-3 or TRBV12-4 and TRBJ1-2; unclear D gene. Trimming removed 6 bases from V and 2 bases from J, with 16 bases in between. The CDR3 spans 15 residues. The CDR3 here is CASSSASAGNYGYTF. CDR3 sequence (DNA): TGTGCCAGCAGCTCCGCCTCGGCGGGGAACTATGGCTACACCTTC.

In its sample, this clonotype was seen a few times. The genes are TRBV28 and TRBJ2-6; 10 nucleotides match TRBD1. The CDR3 contains 18 residues. Germline CDR1 is MDHEN and CDR2 is SYDVKM. J gave up 0 bases and V 6 bases, and 8 bases lay outside the gene matches. The CDR3 nucleotides read TGTGCCAGCAGCTATGGGACAGGGGCCAACTCTGGGGCCAACGTCCTGACTTTC. Protein product: CASSYGTGANSGANVLTF.

The chain carries TRBV11-3 and TRBJ2-1; perhaps TRBD2 as D (6 bases). The germline V gene encodes CDR1 SGHNT and CDR2 YENEEA. The CDR3 sequence is 15 residues long. Trimming shortened V by 1 base and J by 5 bases, and 12 bases separated the two germline ends. The CDR3 coding sequence is TGTGCCAGCAGCTTAGTGGCGGGAAGTCACAATGAGCAGTTCTTC. Protein sequence: CASSLVAGSHNEQFF.

There are many counts of this clonotype. V usage is TRBV6-2 or TRBV6-3 and J usage is TRBJ2-1, with D unresolved. V was clipped by 7 bases and J by 1 base, with 8 bases between them. From germline, CDR1 is MNHEY and CDR2 SVGEGT. This CDR3 comprises 13 residues. CDR3 coding DNA: TGTGCCAGCATCAAGAGGTCCTACAATGAGCAGTTCTTC. It is translated as CASIKRSYNEQFF.

The chain recombines TRBV21-1 with TRBJ2-1; the table's D call, TRBD2, has no DNA check behind it. TRBV21-1 is flagged as a pseudogene. CDR3 length: 15 residues. This chain's CDR3 is CASRTSGGVTNEQFF. CDR3 nucleotide sequence: TGTGCCAGCAGGACTAGCGGGGGAGTAACCAATGAGCAGTTCTTC.

The V and J genes are TRBV4-3 and TRBJ2-4, with D perhaps TRBD1 (6 bases). CDR1 and CDR2 (germline): LGHNA, YSLEER. Trimming removed 0 bases at V and 0 bases at J, with 18 bases between. This CDR3 contains 19 residues. For the CDR3, the DNA is TGCGCCAGCAGCCAAGAGATGTACCCGGGACACCTAGCCAAAAACATTCAGTACTTC. The encoded protein is CASSQEMYPGHLAKNIQYF.

This clonotype was detected ten times or more. The chain couples TRBV7-9 to TRBJ2-3; TRBD2 aligns across 8 bases. Germline CDR1 is SEHNR and CDR2 is FQNEAQ (reference sequence). With V trimmed by 4 bases and J by 2 bases, 5 bases remained unmatched. The CDR3 sequence is 15 residues long. Written as DNA, the CDR3 is TGTGCCAGCAGCTACCGTAGCGGGGCCACAGATACGCAGTATTTT. Amino acid sequence: CASSYRSGATDTQYF.

This clonotype was detected only a few times. The chain has TRBV20-1 and TRBJ1-2; D may be TRBD1 (6 bases). This CDR3 contains 13 residues. Germline values: CDR1 DFQATT, CDR2 SNEGSKA (reference sequence). Trimming shortened V by 2 bases and J by 6 bases, and 13 bases separated the two germline ends. The CDR3 spells CSARNLWTDGYTF. Here the CDR3 DNA reads TGCAGTGCTAGAAACCTGTGGACAGATGGCTACACCTTC.

The rearrangement uses TRBV5-1 and TRBJ2-5, with D hard to call. Germline assignment: CDR1 SGHRS and CDR2 YFSETQ. The CDR3 contains 13 residues. Deletions cut 2 bases from V and 2 bases from J, with 7 bases between. The CDR3 DNA follows: TGCGCCAGCAGCTTTGGCAGGCAAGAGACCCAGTACTTC. Translation: CASSFGRQETQYF. The full variable domain, its missing parts supplied by reference TRBV5-1 and TRBJ2-5, is KAGVTQTPRYLIKTRGQQVTLSCSPISGHRSVSWYQQTPGQGLQFLFEYFSETQRNKGNFPGRFSGRQFSNSRSEMNVSTLELGDSALYLCASSFGRQETQYFGPGTRLLVL.

This clonotype was picked up a small number of times. This chain uses TRBV7-9 with TRBJ1-2, with D hard to call. This CDR3 region has 12 residues. The V end lost 0 bases, the J end lost 8 bases, and 7 bases lay between the germline ends. Germline CDR1 SEHNR, CDR2 FQNEAQ (reference sequence). Here the CDR3 reads CASSLAYGGYTF. The CDR3 nucleotides read TGTGCCAGCAGCTTAGCGTACGGCGGCTACACCTTC.

This clonotype was observed a few times. This chain links TRBV12-3 or TRBV12-4 with TRBJ1-1; D ambiguous. The V end was cut by 7 bases, the J end by 4 bases, with 16 bases between. CDR3 length: 14 amino acids. For the CDR3, the DNA is TGTGCCAGCATTTGGGGAGAGTGGGGCACTGAAGCTTTCTTT. It codes for CASIWGEWGTEAFF.

This clonotype was observed many times. Written as DNA, the CDR3 is TGCAGCGCCAAGGAGCCTAACACTGAAGCTTTCTTT. It translates to CSAKEPNTEAFF. This sequence joins TRBV29-1 and TRBJ1-1, with D uncertain. Germline V gene lookup returns CDR1 SQVTM and CDR2 ANQGSEA. The CDR3 is 12 amino acids. V was clipped by 7 bases and J by 2 bases, with 11 bases between them.

In this sample, this clonotype turned up a few times. The rearrangement uses TRBV4-1 and TRBJ2-2, with 12 bases identical to TRBD1. Per the germline V gene, CDR1 is MGHRA and CDR2 is YSYEKL. With V trimmed by 1 base and J by 4 bases, 4 bases remained unmatched. This CDR3 has 17 residues. DNA of the CDR3: TGCGCCAGCAGCCAAGTCGGGGGACAGGGGGCCACCGGGGAGCTGTTTTTT. This gives the protein CASSQVGGQGATGELFF.

This clonotype was observed at least ten times. For the CDR3, the DNA is TGTGCCAGCAGCTCCCAGGGACAAGTACAGGAAAAACTGTTTTTT. Amino acids: CASSSQGQVQEKLFF. The chain combines TRBV5-4 with TRBJ1-4; tentatively, D is TRBD1 (6 bases). This CDR3 spans 15 amino acids. From germline, CDR1 is SGHNT and CDR2 YYREEE (reference sequence). Trimming took 3 bases from V and 8 from J, leaving 17 bases between them. The whole variable domain, remainder taken from reference TRBV5-4 and TRBJ1-4, is ETGVTQSPTHLIKTRGQQVTLRCSSQSGHNTVSWYQQALGQGPQFIFQYYREEENGRGNFPPRFSGLQFPNYSSELNVNALELDDSALYLCASSSQGQVQEKLFFGSGTQLSVL.

This clonotype was detected ten times or more. The chain links TRBV20-1 to TRBJ2-7, with D perhaps matching TRBD1 (6 bases). The CDR3 spans 14 residues. Germline lookup yields CDR1 DFQATT and CDR2 SNEGSKA (reference sequence). Trimming removed 4 bases from V and 7 bases from J, with 20 bases in between. CDR3 nucleotides: TGCAGTGCTAACCAACAGGGACCTCTTAGGGAGCAGTACTTC. Translation gives CSANQQGPLREQYF.